Listed below are T cell receptor beta chains from one sample, sequenced in a study of blood T cell repertoires in COVID-19. Sequenced by immunoSEQ multiplex PCR; TCRdb stores in-frame clones only, minus some. This sample has roughly 430,000 clones, with roughly 90% found just once. Sequencing was done on a sample of PBMCs or T cells enriched from blood (not recorded which). The receptors come from a woman in her 40s with acute COVID-19. The CDR3 runs from the conserved cysteine through the conserved F or W. D genes are given only for firm matches. Size is stated for part of the rows, as once, few or many counts, or as a class when the clone is expanded.

TRBV10-3	TRBJ2-7	NA	NA	CAISESAGRVYEQYF	TGTGCCATCAGTGAGTCCGCGGGACGGGTCTACGAGCAGTACTTC
TRBV19	TRBJ1-6	TRBD1	few	CATGTGTRSPLHF	TGTGCCACCGGGACAGGGACAAGATCACCCCTCCACTTT
TRBV5-4	TRBJ1-6	NA	once	CASSRTDSPLHF	TGTGCCAGCAGCCGGACAGATTCACCCCTCCACTTT
TRBV21-1	TRBJ1-5	NA	NA	CASSAEGADSNQPQHF	TGTGCCAGCAGCGCAGAGGGGGCGGATAGCAATCAGCCCCAGCATTTT
TRBV18	TRBJ2-1	TRBD2	NA	CASSPRLAGGTYNEQFF	TGTGCCAGCTCACCGCGACTAGCGGGGGGGACCTACAATGAGCAGTTCTTC
TRBV5-1	TRBJ1-5	NA	NA	CASSAGVDQPQHF	TGCGCCAGCAGCGCAGGGGTAGATCAGCCCCAGCATTTT
TRBV20-1	TRBJ1-1	TRBD1	NA	CSASYRGREAFF	TGCAGTGCTAGTTACAGGGGACGGGAAGCTTTCTTT
TRBV29-1	TRBJ1-6	NA	NA	CSVRESYNSPLHF	TGCAGCGTCAGGGAATCCTATAATTCACCCCTCCACTTT
TRBV5-1	TRBJ1-1	TRBD1	NA	CASSLRTSGGTEAFF	TGCGCCAGCAGCTTGCGGACCTCAGGGGGCACTGAAGCTTTCTTT
TRBV10-2	TRBJ1-1	NA	NA	CASSESIGGGGTEAFF	TGCGCCAGCAGTGAGTCGATCGGGGGTGGAGGAACTGAAGCTTTCTTT
TRBV2	TRBJ1-6	NA	once	CASKADSAAPLHF	TGTGCCAGCAAGGCGGACAGTGCAGCACCCCTCCACTTT
TRBV18	TRBJ2-7	TRBD2	NA	CASSLGGVLSYEQYF	TGTGCCAGCTCCCTCGGGGGGGTACTTTCCTACGAGCAGTACTTC
TRBV6-5	TRBJ1-2	NA	NA	CASSYSNRGALSGYTF	TGTGCCAGCAGTTACTCGAACCGGGGGGCACTATCTGGCTACACCTTC
TRBV5-1	TRBJ1-1	NA	once	CPSSTDWGGSTEAFF	TGCCCCAGCAGCACCGATTGGGGGGGGTCCACTGAAGCTTTCTTT
TRBV30	TRBJ1-1	NA	NA	CAWSYPEGGRMNTEAFF	TGTGCCTGGAGTTACCCCGAGGGGGGGCGGATGAACACTGAAGCTTTCTTT
TRBV18	TRBJ1-3	NA	NA	CASSPSQSPSGNTIYF	TGTGCCAGCTCACCCTCACAGAGCCCCTCTGGAAACACCATATATTTT
TRBV5-6	TRBJ2-3	NA	NA	CASSLAAGLSTDTQYF	TGTGCCAGCAGCTTGGCGGCAGGGCTTAGCACAGATACGCAGTATTTT
TRBV5-1	TRBJ1-2	NA	NA	CASSLLGITSGETSYTF	TGCGCCAGCAGCTTGTTAGGTATTACCTCAGGGGAGACGAGCTACACCTTC
TRBV19	TRBJ1-5	TRBD1	NA	CASTRTGNSNQPQHF	TGTGCCAGTACCCGGACAGGGAATAGCAATCAGCCCCAGCATTTT
TRBV12-3/TRBV12-4	TRBJ1-2	TRBD1	NA	CASSLRQGNGYTF	TGTGCCAGCAGTTTGAGACAGGGGAATGGCTACACCTTC
TRBV25-1	TRBJ1-2	TRBD1	NA	CASSESGTGYGYTF	TGTGCCAGCAGTGAATCCGGGACAGGCTACGGCTACACCTTC
TRBV30	TRBJ2-7	TRBD1	NA	CAWSVRQGTGEQYF	TGTGCCTGGAGTGTGAGACAGGGGACGGGCGAGCAGTACTTC
TRBV10-3	TRBJ1-1	NA	NA	CAISAGATEAFF	TGTGCCATCAGCGCAGGGGCTACTGAAGCTTTCTTT
TRBV7-2	TRBJ2-1	TRBD2	NA	CASSLIAGGRYNEQFF	TGTGCCAGCAGCTTAATAGCGGGGGGGCGGTACAATGAGCAGTTCTTC
TRBV9	TRBJ2-5	TRBD2	NA	CASSVASGKGETQYF	TGTGCCAGCAGCGTAGCTAGCGGGAAAGGCGAGACCCAGTACTTC
TRBV7-9	TRBJ2-3	NA	NA	CASSSLGGPRTDTQYF	TGTGCCAGCAGCTCTTTAGGGGGACCCCGCACAGATACGCAGTATTTT
TRBV30	TRBJ1-5	TRBD1	once	CAWNDRGNQPQHF	TGTGCCTGGAACGACAGGGGCAATCAGCCCCAGCATTTT
TRBV12-3/TRBV12-4	TRBJ1-6	NA	NA	CASSFSGNSPLHF	TGTGCCAGCAGTTTTTCCGGGAATTCACCCCTCCACTTT
TRBV7-7	TRBJ2-5	TRBD1	once	CASSPGTAKQETQYF	TGTGCCAGCAGCCCCGGGACAGCGAAACAAGAGACCCAGTACTTC
TRBV5-1	TRBJ1-1	NA	NA	CASSFTQSTEAFF	TGCGCCAGCAGCTTTACCCAGTCCACTGAAGCTTTCTTT